This TCR beta chain was captured in a study of PD-1 blockade in mismatch repair-deficient tumors. About the study: Patients had about 13 mismatch repair-deficient cancer types and were previously treated and progressing. Whole-study results and caveats: Tumor-resident clones, often undetectable pretreatment in blood, expanded then contracted after pembrolizumab.

Only in-frame clones appear in the TCRdb table, and some are missing; sequencing was by immunoSEQ multiplex PCR. The sample includes 80,000 to 100,000 clones, about 84% of them seen just once. Comment on this clone: Its antigen is undetermined.

PCR or immunohistochemistry showed mismatch repair deficiency in every enrolled patient. Sequencing used peripheral blood, obtained 12 weeks after starting pembrolizumab. This receptor was obtained from an adult with mismatch repair-deficient cancer.

The CDR3 DNA follows: TGTGCCAGCAGCTTGGGACCGAGTAGGACACTAGCCTACGAGCAGTACTTC. Encoded protein: CASSLGPSRTLAYEQYF. This chain uses TRBV5-4 with TRBJ2-7, with D tentatively TRBD1 or TRBD2 (5 bases each). Germline CDR1 is SGHNT and CDR2 is YYREEE (reference sequence). This CDR3 is 17 amino acids long. The V end lost 0 bases, the J end lost 2 bases, and 18 bases lay between the germline ends.